The 21 T cell receptor beta chains given below trace back to one sample, sequenced in a study of regulatory T cells in long-lasting Graves disease. Time point: newly diagnosed GD, antithyroid drugs for less than 3 months. The authors made the TCR library using RNA they extracted from PBMCs. Building of the TCR beta libraries involved iRepertoire HTBI primers and Arm-PCR of CDR3 regions. TCRdb reprocessed the multiplex PCR reads via MiXCR and lists one record per CDR3 protein. The data contain hundreds of thousands of distinct CDR3 sequences, about 16% of them seen just once; the ten biggest clones take up about 20%. These data also featured in a second study, about T cells in Graves' hyperthyroidism and ophthalmopathy.

The sample was peripheral blood mononuclear cells (PBMCs), taken at new diagnosis, from a patient treated with antithyroid drugs. Receptors originate from a woman aged 25-40 years with Graves disease.

This clonotype was seen at least ten times. The chain is built from TRBV28 and TRBJ2-6; D remains ambiguous. The CDR3 has 15 amino acids. Trimming removed 7 bases at V and 0 bases at J, with 10 bases between. Germline CDR1 and CDR2: MDHEN and SYDVKM. CDR3 sequence reads: CASNTWDSGANVLTF. CDR3 nucleotide sequence: TGTGCCAGCAACACGTGGGACTCTGGGGCCAACGTCCTGACTTTC. The entire variable domain, with the rest obtained from reference TRBV28 and TRBJ2-6, is as follows: DVKVTQSSRYLVKRTGEKVFLECVQDMDHENMFWYRQDPGLGLRLIYFSYDVKMKEKGDIPEGYSVSREKKERFSLILESASTNQTSMYLCASNTWDSGANVLTFGAGSRLTVL.

As for this clonotype: Germline is not matched at one junction end, which may reflect a read error. The chain uses TRBV7-3 and TRBJ1-1; D is unclear. Germline lookup yields CDR1 SGHTA and CDR2 FQGTGA. The CDR3 length is 12 residues. The CDR3 spells CASSQEETEAFF. DNA for the CDR3: TGCGCCAGCAGCCAAGAGGAGACTGAAGCTTTCTTT.

The rearrangement links TRBV6-1 to TRBJ2-2, with 7 bases fitting TRBD1. J gave up 4 bases and V 8 bases, and 4 bases lay outside the gene matches. The CDR3 contains 13 residues. Germline V gives CDR1 MNHNS, CDR2 SASEGT. The CDR3 DNA reads as TGTGCCAGCGGATGGGACAGCACCGGGGAGCTGTTTTTT. Amino acids: CASGWDSTGELFF.

This clonotype was counted many times. The chain employs TRBV30 and TRBJ1-2, with a possible D match to TRBD1 (5 bases). The germline gives CDR1 GTSNPN, CDR2 SVGIG (reference sequence). This CDR3 has 12 residues. V lost 4 bases and J lost 4, with 10 bases in between. Here the CDR3 DNA reads TGTGCCTGGAATCAGGGCTCCTATGGCTACACCTTC. Translated, it gives CAWNQGSYGYTF.

A single count supports this clonotype. The chain employs TRBV12-3 or TRBV12-4 and TRBJ2-6; D is perhaps TRBD1 (5 bases). This CDR3 region has 17 residues. V was cut by 6 bases and J by 0 bases, with 15 bases left in between. This CDR3 reads CASSQRFQGSGANVLTF. CDR3 sequence (DNA): TGTGCCAGCAGCCAGAGGTTTCAGGGCTCTGGGGCCAACGTCCTGACTTTC.

Concerning this clonotype: Given a much more abundant clone one base away, this may be a read error. The genes are TRBV3-1 and TRBJ1-2; a weak D match, TRBD1 (6 bases). The germline V gene has CDR1 LGHDT and CDR2 YNNKEL (reference sequence). The V end was cut by 4 bases, the J end by 2 bases, with 17 bases between. The length of the CDR3 is 16 residues. As DNA, the CDR3 is TGTGCCAGCAGCCCCTGGGACGCAGGGGTCAACTATGGCTACACCTTC. Its translation is CASSPWDAGVNYGYTF.

This clonotype was recorded many times. The V and J genes are TRBV7-3 and TRBJ1-2; D may be TRBD1 (5 bases). Germline values: CDR1 SGHTA, CDR2 FQGTGA. The CDR3 is 17 residues long. Trimming cost V 5 bases and J 5 bases, with 24 bases left between them. This CDR3 reads CASSPHTGGTGRYGYTF. For the CDR3, the DNA is TGTGCCAGCAGCCCCCATACTGGAGGGACGGGAAGATATGGCTACACCTTC.

This clonotype was seen a handful of times. The V gene is TRBV19, the J gene TRBJ1-6; D is unclear. This CDR3 has 14 amino acids. Germline CDR1 is LNHDA and CDR2 is SQIVND (reference sequence). Trimming took 5 bases from V and 6 from J, leaving 11 bases between them. The CDR3 nucleotides read TGTGCCAGTAGTCCGAATGGCTCTAATTCACCCCTCCACTTT. This encodes CASSPNGSNSPLHF.

This clonotype has a count of ten or more. V is TRBV28 and J is TRBJ1-1; D not resolved. This CDR3 comprises 14 residues. Looked up from germline, CDR1 is MDHEN and CDR2 is SYDVKM. Trimming shortened V by 6 bases and J by 0 bases, and 11 bases separated the two germline ends. CDR3 protein: CASRVQSMNTEAFF. As DNA, the CDR3 is TGTGCCAGCAGGGTACAGAGCATGAACACTGAAGCTTTCTTT. The whole variable domain, remainder taken from reference TRBV28 and TRBJ1-1, is DVKVTQSSRYLVKRTGEKVFLECVQDMDHENMFWYRQDPGLGLRLIYFSYDVKMKEKGDIPEGYSVSREKKERFSLILESASTNQTSMYLCASRVQSMNTEAFFGQGTRLTVV.

In its sample, this clonotype was seen a few times. J is TRBJ1-1 and V is TRBV30, with TRBD1 matching over 7 bases. CDR3 length: 11 residues. V was clipped by 8 bases and J by 1 base; unmatched bases: 1. From germline, CDR1 is GTSNPN and CDR2 SVGIG (reference sequence). The CDR3 nucleotides read TGTGCCGGGACAGCGAACACTGAAGCTTTCTTT. It translates to CAGTANTEAFF.

In this sample, this clonotype turned up many times. The rearrangement links TRBV9 to TRBJ2-1; possibly TRBD1 or TRBD2 for D (5 bases each). CDR1 is SGDLS, CDR2 YYNGEE, per germline. V was cut by 0 bases and J by 0 bases, with 10 bases left in between. The CDR3 consists of 16 residues. CDR3 sequence reads: CASSVAAGSSYNEQFF. The CDR3 nucleotides read TGTGCCAGCAGCGTAGCGGCAGGGAGCTCCTACAATGAGCAGTTCTTC.

This clonotype was seen ten or more times. The gene calls are TRBV2 and TRBJ1-2; a possible D gene is TRBD1 (5 bases). The CDR3 covers 15 residues. Trimming cost V 7 bases and J 3 bases, with 18 bases left between them. Looked up from germline, CDR1 is SNHLY and CDR2 is FYNNEI. This CDR3 is CASTRRTQGDYGYTF. CDR3 nucleotides: TGTGCCAGCACCCGGCGCACGCAGGGTGACTATGGCTACACCTTC.

This clonotype was observed at least ten times. The gene calls are TRBV7-9 and TRBJ2-3, with D possibly being TRBD2 (5 bases). CDR3 length: 16 amino acids. CDR1 is SEHNR, CDR2 FQNEAQ, per germline (reference sequence). Trimming pared 5 bases from V and 9 bases from J, leaving 24 bases between. The CDR3 region has the DNA TGTGCCAGCAGCACTACGGACTCAGCGCTCAGTAGGACGCAGTATTTT. Its translation: CASSTTDSALSRTQYF.

To note about this clonotype: This may arise from a read error, as a much more abundant clone is one base away. This chain links TRBV6-1 with TRBJ2-7; no clear D. The CDR3 length is 12 residues. CDR1 and CDR2 (germline): MNHNS, SASEGT. DNA for the CDR3: TGTGCCGGCAGGCGAGGAGACGGCGAGCAGTACTTC. Translating gives CAGRRGDGEQYF.

The chain combines TRBV6-5 with TRBJ1-2, with D tentatively TRBD1 (6 bases). Deletions cut 2 bases from V and 6 bases from J, with 13 bases between. Germline V gene sequence: CDR1 MNHEY, CDR2 SVGAGI. The CDR3 contains 14 residues. The DNA of the CDR3 is TGTGCCAGCAGTTACACCGGGACACTCCATGGCTACACCTTC. Translation gives CASSYTGTLHGYTF.

This clonotype was observed a single time. This rearrangement joins TRBV9 to TRBJ1-1; D not resolved. Trimming stripped 0 bases from V and 1 base from J, with 10 bases between. CDR1 SGDLS and CDR2 YYNGEE come from the germline V gene. The CDR3 has 15 amino acids. CDR3 in DNA: TGTGCCAGCAGCGTAGGTGACGGGAAGAACACTGAAGCTTTCTTT. Protein: CASSVGDGKNTEAFF. The whole variable domain, filled in from reference TRBV9 and TRBJ1-1, reads DSGVTQTPKHLITATGQRVTLRCSPRSGDLSVYWYQQSLDQGLQFLIQYYNGEERAKGNILERFSAQQFPDLHSELNLSSLELGDSALYFCASSVGDGKNTEAFFGQGTRLTVV.

This clonotype was counted many times. The chain employs TRBV6-2 or TRBV6-3 and TRBJ2-1; D is unclear. The CDR3 is made up of 15 amino acids. Per germline, CDR1 MNHEY and CDR2 SVGEGT. Trimming took off 4 bases at V and 8 bases at J, with 18 bases between the two ends. The CDR3 region is CASSLDRRRNHEQFF. CDR3 sequence (DNA): TGTGCCAGCAGTTTAGATCGCAGGAGAAACCATGAGCAGTTCTTC.

This clonotype was seen only a few times. The chain is built from TRBV6-2 or TRBV6-3 and TRBJ1-3; 10 nucleotides line up with TRBD1. This CDR3 has 15 residues. From germline, CDR1 is MNHEY and CDR2 SVGEGT. Germline trimming cut 5 bases from V and 2 bases from J; bases unmatched to any gene: 3. DNA of the CDR3: TGTGCCAGCAGTGTCGACAGGGGGCCTGGAAACACCATATATTTT. Protein sequence: CASSVDRGPGNTIYF.

This clonotype appeared many times. The chain is built from TRBV2 and TRBJ2-1, with 7 positions matching TRBD1. Germline V gene data show CDR1 as SNHLY and CDR2 as FYNNEI. Germline trimming cut 5 bases from V and 0 bases from J; bases unmatched to any gene: 4. This CDR3 region has 15 residues. CDR3 sequence: CASSQQGLSYNEQFF. CDR3 bases: TGTGCCAGCAGTCAACAGGGGCTCTCCTACAATGAGCAGTTCTTC.

This rearrangement joins TRBV10-1 to TRBJ2-1; 11 positions agree with TRBD2. CDR1 is WNHNN and CDR2 is SYGVQD in the germline V gene (reference sequence). The CDR3 totals 16 residues. The V and J ends lost 11 bases and 6 bases, in that order; junction bases with no gene match: 15. CDR3 in amino acids: CAASPRKGLAGNEQFF. The CDR3 DNA follows: TGCGCCGCCTCCCCAAGGAAAGGACTAGCGGGCAATGAGCAGTTCTTC.

This chain joins TRBV28 and TRBJ1-5; perhaps TRBD1 as D (5 bases). CDR1 and CDR2 (germline): MDHEN, SYDVKM. V gave up 7 bases and J gave up 6 bases, with 22 bases separating them. The CDR3 has 16 residues. The CDR3: CASNLGGWRGSQPQHF. Written as DNA, the CDR3 is TGTGCCAGCAATTTGGGGGGTTGGCGTGGCAGTCAGCCCCAGCATTTT.